This T cell receptor beta chain came from a study of coeliac disease. With regard to this clone: Its matching antigen is unknown.

Overall study findings and caveats: Unbiased detection of gliadin-specific T cells was judged not feasible with this approach. TRB repertoires were largely private, with most amino acid sequences found in only one sample. Active celiac intraepithelial and lamina propria samples had lower TRB and TRG clonality than control samples.

This CDR3 region has 17 residues. Germline CDR1 reads MDHEN; CDR2 reads SYDVKM. V gave up 6 bases and J gave up 6 bases; unmatched junction bases: 15. Sequenced by immunoSEQ multiplex PCR; TCRdb stores in-frame clones only, minus some. The top ten clones hold approximately 6.9% of a sample with 5,700 or so clones, roughly 58% of them seen once. The sample taken for sequencing was intraepithelial lymphocytes from the gut. V gene TRBV28 combines with J gene TRBJ2-1; 9 nucleotides align to TRBD1. This TCR was sampled from a woman aged 25 to 39 with active celiac disease. The CDR3 nucleotides read TGTGCCAGCAGACCGACAGGGGGGACAACTACAGGCAATGAGCAGTTCTTC. Translation gives CASRPTGGTTTGNEQFF. Looking up the rest from reference TRBV28 and TRBJ2-1 gives the full variable domain: DVKVTQSSRYLVKRTGEKVFLECVQDMDHENMFWYRQDPGLGLRLIYFSYDVKMKEKGDIPEGYSVSREKKERFSLILESASTNQTSMYLCASRPTGGTTTGNEQFFGPGTRLTVL.